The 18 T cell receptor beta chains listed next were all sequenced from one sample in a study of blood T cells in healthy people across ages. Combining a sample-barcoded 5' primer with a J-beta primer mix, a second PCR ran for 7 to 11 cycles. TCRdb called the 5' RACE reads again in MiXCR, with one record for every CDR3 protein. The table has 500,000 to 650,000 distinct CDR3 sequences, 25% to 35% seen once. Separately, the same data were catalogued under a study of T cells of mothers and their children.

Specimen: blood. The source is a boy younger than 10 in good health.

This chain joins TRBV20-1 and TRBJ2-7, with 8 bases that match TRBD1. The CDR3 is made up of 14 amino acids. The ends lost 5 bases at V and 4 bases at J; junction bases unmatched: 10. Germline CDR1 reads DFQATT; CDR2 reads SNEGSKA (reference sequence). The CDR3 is CSAEPGQGEYEQYF. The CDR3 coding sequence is TGCAGTGCTGAACCCGGACAGGGAGAATACGAGCAGTACTTC.

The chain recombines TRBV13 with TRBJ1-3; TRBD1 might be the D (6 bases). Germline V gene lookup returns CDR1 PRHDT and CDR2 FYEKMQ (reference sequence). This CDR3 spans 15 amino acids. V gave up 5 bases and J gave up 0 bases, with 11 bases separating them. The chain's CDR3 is CASSLWDNSGNTIYF. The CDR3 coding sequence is TGTGCCAGCAGCCTATGGGACAACTCTGGAAACACCATATATTTT.

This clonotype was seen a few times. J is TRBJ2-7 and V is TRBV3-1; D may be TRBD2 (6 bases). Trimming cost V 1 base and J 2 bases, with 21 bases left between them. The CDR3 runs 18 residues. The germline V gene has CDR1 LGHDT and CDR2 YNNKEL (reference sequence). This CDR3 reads CASSQGPVSSGFTYEQYF. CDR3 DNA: TGTGCCAGCAGCCAAGGGCCGGTATCGAGCGGGTTCACCTACGAGCAGTACTTC.

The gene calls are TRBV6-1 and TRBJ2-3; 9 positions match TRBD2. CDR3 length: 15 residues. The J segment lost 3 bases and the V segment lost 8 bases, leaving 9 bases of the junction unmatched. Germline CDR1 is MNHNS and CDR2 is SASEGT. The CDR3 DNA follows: TGTGCCAGCGGCTTGGGAGCGGGGGGAACAGATACGCAGTATTTT. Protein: CASGLGAGGTDTQYF.

The CDR3 bases are TGTGCCAGCAGCTTAGACGCCTCAGCCGAGCAGTACTTC. Translating gives CASSLDASAEQYF. The chain combines TRBV7-2 with TRBJ2-7; no clear D. Trimming cost V 1 base and J 6 bases, with 10 bases left between them. There are 13 residues in the CDR3. Germline V lookup: CDR1 SGHTA, CDR2 FQGNSA.

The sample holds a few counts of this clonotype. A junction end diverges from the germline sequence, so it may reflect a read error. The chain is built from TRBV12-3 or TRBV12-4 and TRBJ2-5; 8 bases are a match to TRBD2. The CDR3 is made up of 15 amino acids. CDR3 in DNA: TGCGCCAGCGGGGGCAGTGGGAAGGGGGAAGGAGAGCAGTACTTC. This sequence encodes CASGGSGKGEGEQYF.

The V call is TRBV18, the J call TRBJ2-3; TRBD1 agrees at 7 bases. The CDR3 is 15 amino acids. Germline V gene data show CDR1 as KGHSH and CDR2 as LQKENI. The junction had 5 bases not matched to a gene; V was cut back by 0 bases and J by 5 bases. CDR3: CASSPPDRVGDTQYF. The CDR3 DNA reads TGTGCCAGCTCACCACCCGACAGGGTAGGAGATACGCAGTATTTT.

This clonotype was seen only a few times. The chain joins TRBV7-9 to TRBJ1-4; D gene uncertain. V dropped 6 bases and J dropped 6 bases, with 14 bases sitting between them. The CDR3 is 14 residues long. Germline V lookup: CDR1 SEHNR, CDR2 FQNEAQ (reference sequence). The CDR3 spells CASSLNQADEKLFF. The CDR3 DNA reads TGTGCCAGCAGTCTTAACCAGGCGGATGAAAAACTGTTTTTT.

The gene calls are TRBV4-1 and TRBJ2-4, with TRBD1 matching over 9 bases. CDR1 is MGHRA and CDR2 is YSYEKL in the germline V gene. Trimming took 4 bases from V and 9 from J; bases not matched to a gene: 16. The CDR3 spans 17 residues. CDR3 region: CASSPGFWDRELAIQYF. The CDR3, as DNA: TGCGCCAGCAGCCCGGGGTTCTGGGACAGGGAATTGGCCATTCAGTACTTC.

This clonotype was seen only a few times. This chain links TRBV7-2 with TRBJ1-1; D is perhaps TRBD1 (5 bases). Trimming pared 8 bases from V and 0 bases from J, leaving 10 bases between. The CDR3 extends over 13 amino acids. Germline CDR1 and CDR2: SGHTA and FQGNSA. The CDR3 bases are TGTGCCAGCGGCCGGGGGATGAACACTGAAGCTTTCTTT. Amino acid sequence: CASGRGMNTEAFF.

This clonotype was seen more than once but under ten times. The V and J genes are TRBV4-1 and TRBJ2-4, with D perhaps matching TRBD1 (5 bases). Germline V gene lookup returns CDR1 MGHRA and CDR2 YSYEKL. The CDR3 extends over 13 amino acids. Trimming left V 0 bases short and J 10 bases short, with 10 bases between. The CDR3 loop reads CASSQETGFIQYF. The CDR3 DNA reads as TGCGCCAGCAGCCAAGAAACAGGTTTTATTCAGTACTTC.

The CDR3 loop is CASSVGGAGETQYF. The CDR3 region has the DNA TGTGCCAGCAGCGTTGGCGGGGCGGGGGAGACCCAGTACTTC. The rearrangement joins TRBV9 to TRBJ2-5, with D possibly being TRBD2 (6 bases). The germline CDR1 and CDR2 sequences are SGDLS and YYNGEE. The CDR3 sequence is 14 residues long. With 2 bases removed from V and 5 bases from J, the gap between germline ends came to 13 bases.

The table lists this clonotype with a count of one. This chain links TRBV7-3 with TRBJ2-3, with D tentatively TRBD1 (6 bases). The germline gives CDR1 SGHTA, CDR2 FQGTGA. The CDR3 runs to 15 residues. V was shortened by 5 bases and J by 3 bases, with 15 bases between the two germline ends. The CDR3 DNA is TGTGCCAGCAGCCTCGTGAGGGGGAATACAGATACGCAGTATTTT. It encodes CASSLVRGNTDTQYF.

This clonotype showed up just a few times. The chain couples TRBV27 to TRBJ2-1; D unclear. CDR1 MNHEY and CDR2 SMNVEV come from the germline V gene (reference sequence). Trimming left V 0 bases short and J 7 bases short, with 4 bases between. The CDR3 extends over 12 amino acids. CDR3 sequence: CASSLSQNEQFF. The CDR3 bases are TGTGCCAGCAGTTTATCGCAGAATGAGCAGTTCTTC.

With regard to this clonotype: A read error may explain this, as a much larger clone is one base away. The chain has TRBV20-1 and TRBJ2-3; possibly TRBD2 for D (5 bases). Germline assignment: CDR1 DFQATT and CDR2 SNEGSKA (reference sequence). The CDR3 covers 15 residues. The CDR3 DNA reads TGCAGTGCTGTAGTTTCGGGGTCGGAATTTGGTACGCGGTATTTT. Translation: CSAVVSGSEFGTRYF.

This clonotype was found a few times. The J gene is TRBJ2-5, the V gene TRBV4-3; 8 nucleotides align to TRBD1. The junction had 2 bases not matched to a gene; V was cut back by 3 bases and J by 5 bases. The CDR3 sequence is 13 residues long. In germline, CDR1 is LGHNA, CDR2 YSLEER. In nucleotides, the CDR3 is TGCGCCAGCAGCCACGACAGGGGCGAGACCCAGTACTTC. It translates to CASSHDRGETQYF.

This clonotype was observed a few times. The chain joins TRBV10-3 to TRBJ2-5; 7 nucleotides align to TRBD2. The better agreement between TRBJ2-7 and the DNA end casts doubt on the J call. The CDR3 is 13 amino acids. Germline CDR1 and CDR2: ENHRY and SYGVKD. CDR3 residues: CAIRPTSVYEQYF. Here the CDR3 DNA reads TGTGCCATCAGGCCAACTAGCGTCTACGAGCAGTACTTC.

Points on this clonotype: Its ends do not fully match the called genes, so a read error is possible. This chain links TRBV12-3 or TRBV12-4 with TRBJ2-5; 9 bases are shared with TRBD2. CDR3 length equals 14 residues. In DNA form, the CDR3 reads TGTGCCAGCAGTTTAGCTGGCCTAGCGGGGAGAGGGTTCTTC. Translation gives CASSLAGLAGRGFF.